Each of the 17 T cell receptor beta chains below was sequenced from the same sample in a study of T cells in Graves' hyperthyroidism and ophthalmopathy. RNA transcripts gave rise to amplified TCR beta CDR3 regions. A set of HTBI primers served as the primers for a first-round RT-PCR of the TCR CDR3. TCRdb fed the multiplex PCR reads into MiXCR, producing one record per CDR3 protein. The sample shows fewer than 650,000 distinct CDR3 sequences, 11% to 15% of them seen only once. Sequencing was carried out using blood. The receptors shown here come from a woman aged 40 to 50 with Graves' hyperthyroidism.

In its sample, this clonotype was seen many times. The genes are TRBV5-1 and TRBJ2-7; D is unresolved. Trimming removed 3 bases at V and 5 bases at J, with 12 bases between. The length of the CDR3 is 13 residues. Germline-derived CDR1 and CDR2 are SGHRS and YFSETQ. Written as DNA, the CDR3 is TGCGCCAGCAGCTCTAAGGTAAGCGACGAGCAGTACTTC. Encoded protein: CASSSKVSDEQYF.

CDR3 region: CASSQTSSYEQYF. CDR3 bases: TGTGCCAGTAGTCAGACTAGCTCCTACGAGCAGTACTTC. The chain employs TRBV19 and TRBJ2-7; D possibly corresponds to TRBD2 (6 bases). Trimming removed 5 bases from V and 0 bases from J, with 8 bases in between. The CDR3 is 13 amino acids. CDR1 is LNHDA, CDR2 SQIVND, per germline (reference sequence).

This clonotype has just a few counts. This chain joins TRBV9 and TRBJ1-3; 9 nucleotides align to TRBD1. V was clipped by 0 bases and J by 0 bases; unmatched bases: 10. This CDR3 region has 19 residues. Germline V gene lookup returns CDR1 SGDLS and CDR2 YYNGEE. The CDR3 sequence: CASSVEDGTGLSSGNTIYF. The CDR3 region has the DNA TGTGCCAGCAGCGTAGAGGACGGGACAGGGCTAAGCTCTGGAAACACCATATATTTT.

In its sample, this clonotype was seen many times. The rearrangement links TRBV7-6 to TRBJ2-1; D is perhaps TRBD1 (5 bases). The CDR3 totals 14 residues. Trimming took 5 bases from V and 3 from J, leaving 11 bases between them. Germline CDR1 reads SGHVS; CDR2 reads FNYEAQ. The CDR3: CASSQTGIYNEQFF. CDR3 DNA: TGTGCCAGCAGCCAAACAGGAATCTACAATGAGCAGTTCTTC.

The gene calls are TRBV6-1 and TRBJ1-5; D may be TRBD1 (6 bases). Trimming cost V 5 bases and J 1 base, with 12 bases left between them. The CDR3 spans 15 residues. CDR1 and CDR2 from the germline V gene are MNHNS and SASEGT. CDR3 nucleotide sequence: TGTGCCAGCAGTCTACCGGGACAAAGCAATCAGCCCCAGCATTTT. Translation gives CASSLPGQSNQPQHF.

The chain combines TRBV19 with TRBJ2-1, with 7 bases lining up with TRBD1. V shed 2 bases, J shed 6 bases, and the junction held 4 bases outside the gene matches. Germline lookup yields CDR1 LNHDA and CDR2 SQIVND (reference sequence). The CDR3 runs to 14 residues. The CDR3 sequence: CASSIISGGNEQFF. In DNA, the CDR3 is TGTGCCAGTAGTATAATCTCAGGGGGCAATGAGCAGTTCTTC.

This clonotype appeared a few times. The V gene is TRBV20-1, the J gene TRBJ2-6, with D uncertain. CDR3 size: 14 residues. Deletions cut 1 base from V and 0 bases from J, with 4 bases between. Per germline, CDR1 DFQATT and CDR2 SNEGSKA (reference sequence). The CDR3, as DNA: TGCAGTGCTAGAGGGAGCTCTGGGGCCAACGTCCTGACTTTC. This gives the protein CSARGSSGANVLTF.

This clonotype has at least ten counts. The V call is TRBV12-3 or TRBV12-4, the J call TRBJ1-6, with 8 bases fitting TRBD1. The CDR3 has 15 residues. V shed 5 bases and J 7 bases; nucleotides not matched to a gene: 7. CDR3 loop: CASSIWTGQNSPLHF. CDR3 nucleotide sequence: TGTGCCAGCAGTATCTGGACAGGGCAGAATTCACCCCTCCACTTT.

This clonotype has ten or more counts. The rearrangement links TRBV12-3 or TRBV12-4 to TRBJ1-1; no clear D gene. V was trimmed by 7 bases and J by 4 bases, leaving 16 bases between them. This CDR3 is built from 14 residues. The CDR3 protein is CASIPTGGSTEAFF. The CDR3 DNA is TGTGCCAGCATCCCGACCGGAGGGAGCACTGAAGCTTTCTTT.

This chain's CDR3 is CASSSYTETQYF. The CDR3 DNA sequence: TGTGCCAGCAGCTCTTACACAGAGACCCAGTACTTC. This chain uses TRBV7-8 with TRBJ2-5, with unresolved D. V was trimmed by 4 bases and J by 4 bases, leaving 7 bases between them. Germline V gene lookup returns CDR1 SGHVS and CDR2 FQNEAQ. The length of the CDR3 is 12 residues.

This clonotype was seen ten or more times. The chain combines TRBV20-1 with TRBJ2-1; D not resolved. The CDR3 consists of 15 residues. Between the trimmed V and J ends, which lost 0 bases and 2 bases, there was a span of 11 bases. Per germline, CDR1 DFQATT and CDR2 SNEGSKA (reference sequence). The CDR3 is CSARDSLRTYNEQFF. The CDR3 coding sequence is TGCAGTGCTAGAGATAGTCTGAGGACCTACAATGAGCAGTTCTTC.

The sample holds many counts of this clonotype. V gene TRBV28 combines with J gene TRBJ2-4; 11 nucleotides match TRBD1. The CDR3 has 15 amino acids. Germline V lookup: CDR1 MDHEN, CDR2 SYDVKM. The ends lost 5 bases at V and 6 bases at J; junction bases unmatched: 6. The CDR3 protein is CASSPRDRGGNIQYF. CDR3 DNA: TGTGCCAGCAGTCCCAGGGACAGGGGGGGAAACATTCAGTACTTC.

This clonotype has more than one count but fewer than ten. CDR3 region: CASSPRTSVKDEQFF. CDR3 nucleotides: TGTGCCAGCTCACCAAGGACTAGCGTCAAGGATGAGCAGTTCTTC. V is TRBV18 and J is TRBJ2-1, with 9 bases lining up with TRBD2. CDR3 length: 15 residues. Germline CDR1 KGHSH, CDR2 LQKENI. Trimming cost V 2 bases and J 8 bases; bases outside gene matches: 7. The full variable domain, its missing parts supplied by reference TRBV18 and TRBJ2-1, is NAGVMQNPRHLVRRRGQEARLRCSPMKGHSHVYWYRQLPEEGLKFMVYLQKENIIDESGMPKERFSAEFPKEGPSILRIQQVVRGDSAAYFCASSPRTSVKDEQFFGPGTRLTVL.

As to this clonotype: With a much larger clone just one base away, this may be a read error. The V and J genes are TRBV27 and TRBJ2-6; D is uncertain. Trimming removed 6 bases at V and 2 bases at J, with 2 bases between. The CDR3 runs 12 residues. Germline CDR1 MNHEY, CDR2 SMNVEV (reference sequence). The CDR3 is CASRTGANVLTF. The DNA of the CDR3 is TGTGCCAGCAGGACTGGGGCCAACGTCCTGACTTTC.

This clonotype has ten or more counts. The CDR3 here is CASTSWDTQYF. CDR3 DNA: TGTGCCAGCACGTCCTGGGATACGCAGTATTTT. This chain connects TRBV2 to TRBJ2-3; D is uncertain. V was trimmed by 7 bases and J by 6 bases, leaving 8 bases between them. CDR1 is SNHLY and CDR2 is FYNNEI in the germline V gene. The CDR3 covers 11 residues.

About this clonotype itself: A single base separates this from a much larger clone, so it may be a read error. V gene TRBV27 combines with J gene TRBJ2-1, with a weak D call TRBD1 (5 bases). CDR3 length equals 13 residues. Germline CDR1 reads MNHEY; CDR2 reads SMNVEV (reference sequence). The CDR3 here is CVSSHQTDNEQFF. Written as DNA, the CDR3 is TGTGTCAGCAGTCACCAGACAGACAATGAGCAGTTCTTC.

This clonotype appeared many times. CDR3 sequence reads: CASSPLGPSGSTDTQYF. CDR3 coding DNA: TGTGCCAGCAGCCCCCTCGGGCCTAGCGGGAGCACAGATACGCAGTATTTT. The V and J genes are TRBV5-6 and TRBJ2-3; 8 bases agree with TRBD2. Germline V gene data show CDR1 as SGHDT and CDR2 as YYEEEE. J gave up 0 bases and V 4 bases, and 10 bases lay outside the gene matches. The length of the CDR3 is 17 residues.